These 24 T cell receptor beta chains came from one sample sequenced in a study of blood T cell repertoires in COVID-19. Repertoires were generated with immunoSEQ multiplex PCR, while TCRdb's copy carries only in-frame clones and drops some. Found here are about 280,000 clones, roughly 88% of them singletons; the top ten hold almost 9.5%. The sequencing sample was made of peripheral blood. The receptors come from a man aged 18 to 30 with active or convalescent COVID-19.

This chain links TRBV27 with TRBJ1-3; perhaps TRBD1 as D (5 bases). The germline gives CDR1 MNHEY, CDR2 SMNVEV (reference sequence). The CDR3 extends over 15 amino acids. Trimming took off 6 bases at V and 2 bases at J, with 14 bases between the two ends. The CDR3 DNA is TGTGCCAGCAGCCGCGCCGGGGGGGCTGGAAACACCATATATTTT. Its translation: CASSRAGGAGNTIYF.

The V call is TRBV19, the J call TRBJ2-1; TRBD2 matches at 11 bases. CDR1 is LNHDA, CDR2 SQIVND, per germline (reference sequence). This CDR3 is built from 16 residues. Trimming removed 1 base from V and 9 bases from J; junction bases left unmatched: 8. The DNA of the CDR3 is TGTGCCAGTAGTATAGCAATAGCGGGGGGGCAAGGTGAGCAGTTCTTC. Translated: CASSIAIAGGQGEQFF. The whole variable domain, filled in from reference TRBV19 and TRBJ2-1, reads DGGITQSPKYLFRKEGQNVTLSCEQNLNHDAMYWYRQDPGQGLRLIYYSQIVNDFQKGDIAEGYSVSREKKESFPLTVTSAQKNPTAFYLCASSIAIAGGQGEQFFGPGTRLTVL.

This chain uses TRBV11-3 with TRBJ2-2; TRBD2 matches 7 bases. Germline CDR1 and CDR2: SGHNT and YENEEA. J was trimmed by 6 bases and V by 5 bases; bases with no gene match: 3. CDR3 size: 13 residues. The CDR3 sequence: CASSPSGPGELFF. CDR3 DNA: TGTGCCAGCAGCCCTAGCGGTCCCGGGGAGCTGTTTTTT.

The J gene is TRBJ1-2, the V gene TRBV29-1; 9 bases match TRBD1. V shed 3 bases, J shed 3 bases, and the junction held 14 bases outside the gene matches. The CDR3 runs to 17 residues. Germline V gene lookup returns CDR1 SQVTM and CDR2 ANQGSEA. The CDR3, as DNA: TGCAGCGTTGATGGGGAATTCCACAGGGGGCGTCACTATGGCTACACCTTC. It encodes CSVDGEFHRGRHYGYTF.

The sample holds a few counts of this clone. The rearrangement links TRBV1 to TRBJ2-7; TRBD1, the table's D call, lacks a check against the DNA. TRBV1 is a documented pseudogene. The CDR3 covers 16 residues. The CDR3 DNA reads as TGCACCAGCAGCCAAGAATCCGGACAGCTTCCTTACGAGCAGTACTTC. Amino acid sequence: CTSSQESGQLPYEQYF.

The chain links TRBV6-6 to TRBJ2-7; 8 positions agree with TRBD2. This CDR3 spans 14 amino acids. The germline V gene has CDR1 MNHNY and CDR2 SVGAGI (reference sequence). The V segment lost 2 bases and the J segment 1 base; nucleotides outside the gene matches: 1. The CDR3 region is CASSYGGGSYEQYF. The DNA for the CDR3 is TGTGCCAGCAGTTACGGCGGGGGGTCCTACGAGCAGTACTTC.

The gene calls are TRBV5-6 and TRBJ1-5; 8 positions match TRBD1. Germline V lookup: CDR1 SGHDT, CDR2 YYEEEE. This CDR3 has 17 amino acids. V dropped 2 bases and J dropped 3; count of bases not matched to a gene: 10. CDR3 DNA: TGTGCCAGCAGCTTTGGTGGGACAGGAAACTTCAATCAGCCCCAGCATTTT. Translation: CASSFGGTGNFNQPQHF.

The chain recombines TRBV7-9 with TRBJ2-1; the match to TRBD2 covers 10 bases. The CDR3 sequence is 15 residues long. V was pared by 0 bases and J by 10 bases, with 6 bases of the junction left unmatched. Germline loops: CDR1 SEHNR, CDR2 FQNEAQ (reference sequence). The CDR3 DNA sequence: TGTGCCAGCAGCTTAGCCGGGACTAGCGTTTCAGAGCAGTTCTTC. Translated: CASSLAGTSVSEQFF.

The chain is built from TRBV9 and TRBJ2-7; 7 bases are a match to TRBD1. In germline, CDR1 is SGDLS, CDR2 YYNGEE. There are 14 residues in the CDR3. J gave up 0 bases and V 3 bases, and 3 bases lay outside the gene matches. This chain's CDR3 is CASSEWDSSYEQYF. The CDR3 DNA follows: TGTGCCAGCAGCGAATGGGACAGCTCCTACGAGCAGTACTTC.

CDR3 in amino acids: CASSYGSGAGNQPQHF. CDR3 nucleotide sequence: TGTGCCAGCAGTTACGGGTCAGGGGCCGGCAATCAGCCCCAGCATTTT. The V gene is TRBV6-5, the J gene TRBJ1-5, with D possibly being TRBD1 (6 bases). Trimming removed 2 bases from V and 2 bases from J, with 13 bases in between. This CDR3 is built from 16 residues. Germline assignment: CDR1 MNHEY and CDR2 SVGAGI.

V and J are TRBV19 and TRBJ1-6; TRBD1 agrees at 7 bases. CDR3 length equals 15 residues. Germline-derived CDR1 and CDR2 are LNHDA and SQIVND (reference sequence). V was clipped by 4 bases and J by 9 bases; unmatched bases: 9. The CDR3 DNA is TGTGCCAGTAGTAGATACAGGGGTAGCGGTTCACCCCTCCACTTT. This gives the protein CASSRYRGSGSPLHF.

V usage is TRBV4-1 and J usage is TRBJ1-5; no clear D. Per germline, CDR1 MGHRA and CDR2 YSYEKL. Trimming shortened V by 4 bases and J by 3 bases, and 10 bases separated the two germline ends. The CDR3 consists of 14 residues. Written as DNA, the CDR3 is TGCGCCAGCAGCCCCCCCAGGCACAATCAGCCCCAGCATTTT. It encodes CASSPPRHNQPQHF.

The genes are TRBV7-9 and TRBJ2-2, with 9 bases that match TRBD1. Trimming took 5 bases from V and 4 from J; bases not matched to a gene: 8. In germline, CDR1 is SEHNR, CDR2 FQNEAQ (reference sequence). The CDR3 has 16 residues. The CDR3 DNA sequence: TGTGCCAGCAGCACAGGGGGGACAGGGTTCACCGGGGAGCTGTTTTTT. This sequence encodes CASSTGGTGFTGELFF.

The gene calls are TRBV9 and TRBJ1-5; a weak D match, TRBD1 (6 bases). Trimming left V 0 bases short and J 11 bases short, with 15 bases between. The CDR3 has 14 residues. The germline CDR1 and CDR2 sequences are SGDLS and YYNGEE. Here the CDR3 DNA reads TGTGCCAGCAGCGTAGGGGACACTCCCTCAGCCCAGCATTTT. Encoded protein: CASSVGDTPSAQHF.

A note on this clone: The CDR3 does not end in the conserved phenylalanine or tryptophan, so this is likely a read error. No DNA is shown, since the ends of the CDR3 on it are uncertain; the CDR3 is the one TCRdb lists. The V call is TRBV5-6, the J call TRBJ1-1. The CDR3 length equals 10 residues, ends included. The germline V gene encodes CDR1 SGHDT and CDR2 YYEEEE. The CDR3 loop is CASSLFAGGS.

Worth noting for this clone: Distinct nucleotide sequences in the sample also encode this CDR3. This chain's CDR3 is CASSLVGQGNTEAFF. DNA of the CDR3: TGCGCCAGCAGCTTGGTAGGGCAGGGCAACACTGAAGCTTTCTTT. The genes are TRBV5-1 and TRBJ1-1; TRBD1 might be the D (5 bases). V lost 0 bases to trimming and J lost 2 bases, with 11 bases between them. The length of the CDR3 is 15 residues. CDR1 and CDR2 from the germline V gene are SGHRS and YFSETQ.

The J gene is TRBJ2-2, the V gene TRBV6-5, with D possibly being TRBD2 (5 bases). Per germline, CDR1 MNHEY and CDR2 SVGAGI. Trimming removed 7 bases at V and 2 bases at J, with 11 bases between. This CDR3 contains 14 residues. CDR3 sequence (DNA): TGTGCCAGCACCGCCCCGGGAAACACCGGGGAGCTGTTTTTT. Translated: CASTAPGNTGELFF.

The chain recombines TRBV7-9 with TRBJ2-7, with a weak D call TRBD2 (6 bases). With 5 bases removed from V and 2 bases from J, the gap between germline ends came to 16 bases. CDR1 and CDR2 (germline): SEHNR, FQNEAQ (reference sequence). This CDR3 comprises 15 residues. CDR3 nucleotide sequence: TGTGCCAGCAGCGCAGAAGAGCGGGTGCCCTACGAGCAGTACTTC. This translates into CASSAEERVPYEQYF.

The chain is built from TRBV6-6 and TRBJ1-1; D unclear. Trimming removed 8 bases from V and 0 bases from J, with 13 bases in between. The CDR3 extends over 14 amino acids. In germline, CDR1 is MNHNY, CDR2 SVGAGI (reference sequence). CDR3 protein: CASPREGMNTEAFF. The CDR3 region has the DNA TGTGCCAGCCCCCGAGAGGGTATGAACACTGAAGCTTTCTTT.

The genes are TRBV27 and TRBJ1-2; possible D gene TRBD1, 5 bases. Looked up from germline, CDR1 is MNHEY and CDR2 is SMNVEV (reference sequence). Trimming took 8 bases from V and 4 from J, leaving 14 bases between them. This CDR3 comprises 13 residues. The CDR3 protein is CASGPRGGYGYTF. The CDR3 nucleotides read TGTGCCAGCGGCCCCCGGGGGGGCTATGGCTACACCTTC.

CDR3 in DNA: TGTGCCAGCAGTGAACAGGGACTTCTCACCGGGGAGCTGTTTTTT. This sequence encodes CASSEQGLLTGELFF. This chain connects TRBV2 to TRBJ2-2; maybe TRBD2 (6 bases). This CDR3 is built from 15 residues. Germline loops: CDR1 SNHLY, CDR2 FYNNEI. Trimming removed 2 bases at V and 4 bases at J, with 11 bases between.

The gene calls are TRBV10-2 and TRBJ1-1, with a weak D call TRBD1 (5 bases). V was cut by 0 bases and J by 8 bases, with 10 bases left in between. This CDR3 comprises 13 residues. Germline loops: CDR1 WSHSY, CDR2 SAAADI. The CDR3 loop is CASSESVQVEAFF. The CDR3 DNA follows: TGCGCCAGCAGTGAGTCAGTACAGGTAGAAGCTTTCTTT.

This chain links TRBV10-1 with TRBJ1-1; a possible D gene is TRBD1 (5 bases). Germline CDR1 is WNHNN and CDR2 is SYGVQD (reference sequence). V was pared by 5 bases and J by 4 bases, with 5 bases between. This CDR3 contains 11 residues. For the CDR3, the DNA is TGCGCCAGCAGTCAGGGCACTGAAGCTTTCTTT. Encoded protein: CASSQGTEAFF.

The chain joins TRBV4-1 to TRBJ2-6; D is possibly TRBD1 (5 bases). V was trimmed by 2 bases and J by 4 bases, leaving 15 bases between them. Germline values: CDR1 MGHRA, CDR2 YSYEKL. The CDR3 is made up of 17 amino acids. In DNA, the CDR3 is TGCGCCAGCAGCCAAATCGGCAGGGTTAGGGGGGCCAACGTCCTGACTTTC. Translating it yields CASSQIGRVRGANVLTF.